This is a list of T cell receptor beta chains from one sample in a study of T cell changes during pregnancy in multiple sclerosis. Sequencing was performed with immunoSEQ multiplex PCR; in TCRdb, only in-frame clones are kept and a portion is missing. The data contain approximately 90,000 clones, approximately 90% of them seen just once; the ten biggest clones take up around 2.3%. The sequenced sample was peripheral blood, obtained in the first trimester of pregnancy. These TCRs come from a female donor with multiple sclerosis, enrolled in a pregnancy study. Both conserved end residues are part of each CDR3. Fields, in order: J gene, D gene, V gene, CDR3 length, clone size, CDR3 protein, CDR3 DNA. The D gene is left open where the match is weak. Clone sizes are given selectively: once, few, many, or a class where the clone is expanded.

j_gene: TRBJ2-7
d_gene: NA
v_gene: TRBV19
len: 15
abundance: few
CDR3aa: CASSILGAGAYEQYF
CDR3nt: TGTGCCAGTAGTATTCTTGGGGCAGGGGCCTACGAGCAGTACTTC

j_gene: TRBJ1-3
d_gene: NA
v_gene: TRBV6-5
len: 15
abundance: NA
CDR3aa: CASRPTGTSGNTIYF
CDR3nt: TGTGCCAGCAGGCCCACAGGGACCTCTGGAAACACCATATATTTT

j_gene: TRBJ1-2
d_gene: TRBD1
v_gene: TRBV5-1
len: 16
abundance: NA
CDR3aa: CASSLRQGAPNYGYTF
CDR3nt: TGCGCCAGCAGCTTGCGACAGGGGGCCCCTAACTATGGCTACACCTTC

j_gene: TRBJ2-5
d_gene: TRBD2
v_gene: TRBV11-2
len: 14
abundance: NA
CDR3aa: CASSRLATQETQYF
CDR3nt: TGTGCCAGCAGCAGACTAGCGACTCAAGAGACCCAGTACTTC

j_gene: TRBJ1-1
d_gene: NA
v_gene: TRBV5-1
len: 16
abundance: NA
CDR3aa: CASSSTLQASASEAFF
CDR3nt: TGCGCCAGCAGCTCGACCCTACAGGCTTCCGCCTCTGAAGCTTTCTTT

j_gene: TRBJ2-7
d_gene: TRBD1
v_gene: TRBV2
len: 16
abundance: NA
CDR3aa: CASRGQTGLGGYEQYF
CDR3nt: TGTGCCAGCAGGGGACAGACAGGGTTGGGTGGCTACGAGCAGTACTTC

j_gene: TRBJ2-1
d_gene: NA
v_gene: TRBV4-3
len: 16
abundance: NA
CDR3aa: CASRQLAVLLVNEQFF
CDR3nt: TGCGCCAGCAGACAATTAGCGGTATTGTTAGTAAATGAGCAGTTCTTC

j_gene: TRBJ2-5
d_gene: TRBD1
v_gene: TRBV13
len: 19
abundance: NA
CDR3aa: CASSFNSPLTGGNQETQYF
CDR3nt: TGTGCCAGCAGCTTCAACAGTCCCTTGACAGGGGGAAACCAAGAGACCCAGTACTTC

j_gene: TRBJ2-5
d_gene: TRBD2
v_gene: TRBV19
len: 14
abundance: NA
CDR3aa: CASSIAGAGEAQYF
CDR3nt: TGTGCCAGTAGTATAGCCGGCGCGGGGGAGGCCCAGTACTTC

j_gene: TRBJ2-3
d_gene: TRBD2
v_gene: TRBV11-2
len: 17
abundance: NA
CDR3aa: CASSETSGYSSTDTQYF
CDR3nt: TGTGCCAGCAGCGAGACTAGCGGGTACTCTAGCACAGATACGCAGTATTTT

j_gene: TRBJ2-7
d_gene: NA
v_gene: TRBV15
len: 15
abundance: NA
CDR3aa: CATSRDTGIGYEQYF
CDR3nt: TGTGCCACCAGCAGAGACACAGGTATTGGGTACGAGCAGTACTTC

j_gene: TRBJ2-6
d_gene: TRBD1
v_gene: TRBV10-3
len: 18
abundance: NA
CDR3aa: CAIRPMDRGLAGANVLTF
CDR3nt: TGTGCCATCAGACCCATGGACAGGGGACTGGCGGGGGCCAACGTCCTGACTTTC

j_gene: TRBJ1-1
d_gene: NA
v_gene: TRBV27
len: 10
abundance: NA
CDR3aa: CARWAIEAFF
CDR3nt: TGTGCCAGGTGGGCGATTGAAGCTTTCTTT

j_gene: TRBJ2-3
d_gene: NA
v_gene: TRBV18
len: 17
abundance: NA
CDR3aa: CASSPFQGGASGDTQYF
CDR3nt: TGTGCCAGCTCACCATTTCAAGGAGGAGCGTCTGGAGATACGCAGTATTTT

j_gene: TRBJ1-3
d_gene: NA
v_gene: TRBV18
len: 16
abundance: once
CDR3aa: CASSPNQEYSGNTIYF
CDR3nt: TGTGCCAGCTCACCAAACCAGGAATACTCTGGAAACACCATATATTTT

j_gene: TRBJ2-2
d_gene: TRBD2
v_gene: TRBV5-6
len: 16
abundance: once
CDR3aa: CASSLALAGPTGELFF
CDR3nt: TGTGCCAGCAGCTTGGCACTAGCGGGACCCACCGGGGAGCTGTTTTTT

j_gene: TRBJ2-1
d_gene: TRBD1
v_gene: TRBV7-8
len: 16
abundance: NA
CDR3aa: CASSSQTGGAYNEQFF
CDR3nt: TGTGCCAGCAGCTCGCAAACAGGGGGAGCCTACAATGAGCAGTTCTTC

j_gene: TRBJ2-1
d_gene: TRBD1
v_gene: TRBV5-4
len: 15
abundance: NA
CDR3aa: CASSLPGQGINEQFF
CDR3nt: TGTGCCAGCAGCTTGCCGGGACAGGGGATCAATGAGCAGTTCTTC

j_gene: TRBJ2-3
d_gene: NA
v_gene: TRBV30
len: 15
abundance: once
CDR3aa: CAWSVRWQGTDTQYF
CDR3nt: TGTGCCTGGAGTGTACGATGGCAGGGCACAGATACGCAGTATTTT

j_gene: TRBJ2-1
d_gene: NA
v_gene: TRBV5-1
len: 13
abundance: NA
CDR3aa: CASSRDTNNEQFF
CDR3nt: TGCGCCAGCAGCCGGGACACAAACAATGAGCAGTTCTTC

j_gene: TRBJ2-1
d_gene: NA
v_gene: TRBV5-1
len: 13
abundance: NA
CDR3aa: CASSLAVYNEQFF
CDR3nt: TGCGCCAGCAGCTTGGCTGTTTACAATGAGCAGTTCTTC

j_gene: TRBJ2-1
d_gene: TRBD1
v_gene: TRBV19
len: 15
abundance: NA
CDR3aa: CASSNHQRQGNEQFF
CDR3nt: TGTGCCAGTAGTAACCACCAACGACAGGGGAATGAGCAGTTCTTC

j_gene: TRBJ2-7
d_gene: TRBD2
v_gene: TRBV7-2
len: 19
abundance: NA
CDR3aa: CASSLAGTSGFYEAYEQYF
CDR3nt: TGTGCCAGCAGCTTAGCCGGGACTAGCGGGTTCTACGAAGCCTACGAGCAGTACTTC

j_gene: TRBJ2-1
d_gene: TRBD2
v_gene: TRBV27
len: 17
abundance: NA
CDR3aa: CASSLQLTSGRLDEQFF
CDR3nt: TGTGCCAGCAGTTTACAATTAACTAGCGGGAGGTTGGATGAGCAGTTCTTC

j_gene: TRBJ2-7
d_gene: NA
v_gene: TRBV5-1
len: 13
abundance: NA
CDR3aa: CASSPYSSDEQYF
CDR3nt: TGCGCCAGCAGCCCCTATAGTAGCGACGAGCAGTACTTC

j_gene: TRBJ1-6
d_gene: NA
v_gene: TRBV19
len: 15
abundance: few
CDR3aa: CASSPPGGANSPLHF
CDR3nt: TGTGCCAGTAGTCCCCCCGGGGGAGCGAATTCACCCCTCCACTTT

j_gene: TRBJ2-2
d_gene: TRBD1
v_gene: TRBV7-6
len: 17
abundance: NA
CDR3aa: CASSLADRGHGTGELFF
CDR3nt: TGTGCCAGCAGCTTAGCCGACAGGGGGCACGGCACCGGGGAGCTGTTTTTT

j_gene: TRBJ2-3
d_gene: TRBD2
v_gene: TRBV28
len: 16
abundance: NA
CDR3aa: CASSFVASGYTDTQYF
CDR3nt: TGTGCCAGCAGTTTTGTGGCTAGCGGGTACACAGATACGCAGTATTTT

j_gene: TRBJ2-5
d_gene: TRBD2
v_gene: TRBV5-1
len: 17
abundance: NA
CDR3aa: CASSPGLAGGTGETQYF
CDR3nt: TGCGCCAGCAGCCCGGGACTAGCGGGAGGAACAGGAGAGACCCAGTACTTC

j_gene: TRBJ2-5
d_gene: TRBD2
v_gene: TRBV28
len: 15
abundance: NA
CDR3aa: CASSLELAVQETQYF
CDR3nt: TGTGCCAGCAGTTTAGAACTAGCGGTCCAAGAGACCCAGTACTTC

j_gene: TRBJ1-5
d_gene: TRBD1
v_gene: TRBV5-6
len: 14
abundance: NA
CDR3aa: CASSYGQGYQPQHF
CDR3nt: TGTGCCAGCAGCTACGGACAGGGTTATCAGCCCCAGCATTTT

j_gene: TRBJ2-2
d_gene: NA
v_gene: TRBV14
len: 12
abundance: NA
CDR3aa: CASSPYAGELFF
CDR3nt: TGTGCCAGCAGCCCCTATGCCGGGGAGCTGTTTTTT

j_gene: TRBJ2-2
d_gene: NA
v_gene: TRBV4-3
len: 14
abundance: NA
CDR3aa: CASSQDMNTGELFF
CDR3nt: TGCGCCAGCAGCCAAGATATGAACACCGGGGAGCTGTTTTTT

j_gene: TRBJ2-3
d_gene: NA
v_gene: TRBV18
len: 15
abundance: NA
CDR3aa: CASSPPNSFTDTQYF
CDR3nt: TGTGCCAGCTCACCACCGAATAGTTTCACAGATACGCAGTATTTT

j_gene: TRBJ1-1
d_gene: NA
v_gene: TRBV2
len: 13
abundance: NA
CDR3aa: CASSERYNTEAFF
CDR3nt: TGTGCCAGCAGTGAACGGTATAACACTGAAGCTTTCTTT

j_gene: TRBJ1-6
d_gene: NA
v_gene: TRBV11-3
len: 15
abundance: once
CDR3aa: CASRPVFMAGYPLHF
CDR3nt: TGTGCCAGCAGACCCGTGTTTATGGCAGGGTATCCCCTCCACTTT

j_gene: TRBJ1-6
d_gene: NA
v_gene: TRBV5-4
len: 16
abundance: NA
CDR3aa: CASSLAGGPDNSPLHF
CDR3nt: TGTGCCAGCAGCTTGGCGGGGGGCCCTGATAATTCACCCCTCCACTTT

j_gene: TRBJ2-5
d_gene: TRBD2
v_gene: TRBV19
len: 16
abundance: NA
CDR3aa: CASSSRGGLWQETQYF
CDR3nt: TGTGCCAGTAGTTCGCGGGGGGGCCTGTGGCAAGAGACCCAGTACTTC

j_gene: TRBJ2-2
d_gene: TRBD1
v_gene: TRBV4-2
len: 15
abundance: once
CDR3aa: CASSPGTGDTGELFF
CDR3nt: TGTGCCAGCAGCCCCGGGACAGGGGACACCGGGGAGCTGTTTTTT

j_gene: TRBJ2-7
d_gene: TRBD1
v_gene: TRBV5-1
len: 14
abundance: NA
CDR3aa: CASSFAGTGTEQYF
CDR3nt: TGCGCCAGCAGTTTTGCGGGGACAGGCACCGAGCAGTACTTC

j_gene: TRBJ2-7
d_gene: TRBD1
v_gene: TRBV6-6
len: 14
abundance: NA
CDR3aa: CASSLTGESYEQYF
CDR3nt: TGTGCCAGCAGTTTGACAGGGGAATCCTACGAGCAGTACTTC

j_gene: TRBJ2-1
d_gene: NA
v_gene: TRBV2
len: 14
abundance: NA
CDR3aa: CASSERTAYNEQFF
CDR3nt: TGTGCCAGCAGTGAAAGGACAGCGTACAATGAGCAGTTCTTC

j_gene: TRBJ1-2
d_gene: TRBD1
v_gene: TRBV19
len: 19
abundance: NA
CDR3aa: CASSIPIRLGSGQFYGYTF
CDR3nt: TGTGCCAGTAGTATACCAATTCGGCTCGGTTCGGGACAGTTCTATGGCTACACCTTC

j_gene: TRBJ1-1
d_gene: NA
v_gene: TRBV5-1
len: 14
abundance: NA
CDR3aa: CASSFTHSQGEAFF
CDR3nt: TGCGCCAGCAGCTTTACTCATTCACAGGGTGAAGCTTTCTTT

j_gene: TRBJ2-3
d_gene: TRBD2
v_gene: TRBV15
len: 16
abundance: few
CDR3aa: CATSKTGLAGPDTQYF
CDR3nt: TGTGCCACCAGCAAGACGGGACTAGCGGGGCCAGATACGCAGTATTTT

j_gene: TRBJ2-1
d_gene: TRBD2
v_gene: TRBV5-4
len: 15
abundance: NA
CDR3aa: CASRSTGGRYNEQFF
CDR3nt: TGTGCCAGCAGAAGTACGGGGGGGCGCTACAATGAGCAGTTCTTC

j_gene: TRBJ1-2
d_gene: TRBD1
v_gene: TRBV9
len: 16
abundance: NA
CDR3aa: CASSERGRLREDGYTF
CDR3nt: TGTGCCAGCAGCGAGAGGGGGCGGCTACGCGAAGATGGCTACACCTTC

j_gene: TRBJ1-5
d_gene: NA
v_gene: TRBV7-9
len: 16
abundance: once
CDR3aa: CASSLAGDGGYQPQHF
CDR3nt: TGTGCCAGCAGCTTAGCTGGAGACGGTGGGTATCAGCCCCAGCATTTT

j_gene: TRBJ2-7
d_gene: TRBD2
v_gene: TRBV6-1
len: 15
abundance: once
CDR3aa: CASSEELAGVYEQYF
CDR3nt: TGTGCCAGCAGTGAAGAACTAGCGGGAGTCTACGAGCAGTACTTC

j_gene: TRBJ1-5
d_gene: NA
v_gene: TRBV11-2
len: 15
abundance: NA
CDR3aa: CASSPDSYSNQPQHF
CDR3nt: TGTGCCAGCAGTCCGGACAGCTATAGCAATCAGCCCCAGCATTTT

j_gene: TRBJ2-2
d_gene: TRBD2
v_gene: TRBV9
len: 15
abundance: NA
CDR3aa: CASSGLAGGAGELFF
CDR3nt: TGTGCCAGCAGCGGACTAGCGGGAGGGGCCGGGGAGCTGTTTTTT

j_gene: TRBJ1-1
d_gene: NA
v_gene: TRBV5-1
len: 13
abundance: NA
CDR3aa: CASSLGGGDRAFF
CDR3nt: TGCGCCAGCAGCTTGGGAGGCGGAGATCGGGCTTTCTTT